Shown below are 18 T cell receptor beta chains from a single sample sequenced in a study of T cell responses to AZD1222 COVID-19 vaccine (dated by TCRdb to about 2021). Library preparation employed the immunoSEQ multiplex PCR assay. Held by TCRdb, this immuneACCESS table contains in-frame sequences only and omits some clones. Under half of the omission traces to an unresolved V gene where checked; the cause of the rest is unknown. A total of under 80,000 clones appear in this sample, about 91% of them only once. Of the sample, about 20% is held by the ten largest clones. The time point label of this sample denotes: baseline before first vaccination. The material was peripheral blood, obtained on day 0 of AZD1222 vaccination. These receptors all come from an adult in good health.

This clone was seen once. The J gene is TRBJ2-7, the V gene TRBV29-1; 10 nucleotides match TRBD2. This CDR3 has 14 residues. V dropped 0 bases and J dropped 4; count of bases not matched to a gene: 3. Germline CDR1 reads SQVTM; CDR2 reads ANQGSEA. The CDR3 DNA reads as TGCAGCGTTGAAGAGGCTAGCGGGAGATACGAGCAGTACTTC. It translates to CSVEEASGRYEQYF.

This chain uses TRBV28 with TRBJ1-1; D is possibly TRBD1 (6 bases). The germline CDR1 and CDR2 sequences are MDHEN and SYDVKM. V was shortened by 10 bases and J by 1 base, with 31 bases between the two germline ends. The CDR3 extends over 19 amino acids. As DNA, the CDR3 is TGTGCCAACACCCCCCCCGACAGGTCCCTAAGGGGGACGAACACTGAAGCTTTCTTT. It yields the protein CANTPPDRSLRGTNTEAFF.

This clone was picked up a small number of times. The V and J genes are TRBV10-1 and TRBJ2-7; the D gene could be TRBD1 or TRBD2 (5 bases each). The germline V gene has CDR1 WNHNN and CDR2 SYGVQD (reference sequence). V lost 10 bases to trimming and J lost 2 bases, with 15 bases between them. The CDR3 covers 13 residues. The CDR3 DNA reads as TGCGCCAACAGGACGAAGGGACCCTACGAGCAGTACTTC. The encoded protein is CANRTKGPYEQYF.

The count of this clone is one. The chain employs TRBV10-2 and TRBJ1-2; 9 nucleotides agree with TRBD1. From germline, CDR1 is WSHSY and CDR2 SAAADI. The CDR3 covers 14 residues. V lost 2 bases and J lost 7; bases outside the gene matches: 5. DNA of the CDR3: TGCGCCAGCAGTGAGCCGGGACAGGGCTCTGGCTACACCTTC. Translated: CASSEPGQGSGYTF.

The V call is TRBV19, the J call TRBJ1-1, with TRBD1 as a possible D gene (5 bases). V lost 5 bases, J lost 1 base, and 11 bases lay in between. CDR1 and CDR2 from the germline V gene are LNHDA and SQIVND (reference sequence). The CDR3 has 14 amino acids. The CDR3 reads CASSPGDRNTEAFF. The CDR3 DNA is TGTGCCAGTAGTCCCGGAGACAGGAACACTGAAGCTTTCTTT. The full variable domain, rest sourced from reference TRBV19 and TRBJ1-1, is DGGITQSPKYLFRKEGQNVTLSCEQNLNHDAMYWYRQDPGQGLRLIYYSQIVNDFQKGDIAEGYSVSREKKESFPLTVTSAQKNPTAFYLCASSPGDRNTEAFFGQGTRLTVV.

The gene calls are TRBV5-1 and TRBJ2-3; D possibly matches TRBD1 or TRBD2 (6 bases each). Germline V gives CDR1 SGHRS, CDR2 YFSETQ. The germline V and J ends were trimmed by 0 bases and 1 base, with 12 bases remaining between them. This CDR3 region has 16 residues. The CDR3: CASSLVGGVGTDTQYF. The CDR3 nucleotides read TGCGCCAGCAGCTTGGTCGGGGGCGTGGGCACAGATACGCAGTATTTT. Supplemented by reference TRBV5-1 and TRBJ2-3, the full variable domain reads KAGVTQTPRYLIKTRGQQVTLSCSPISGHRSVSWYQQTPGQGLQFLFEYFSETQRNKGNFPGRFSGRQFSNSRSEMNVSTLELGDSALYLCASSLVGGVGTDTQYFGPGTRLTVL.

The chain links TRBV3-1 (or the pseudogene TRBV3-2) to TRBJ2-7; TRBD2 agrees at 7 bases. V was clipped by 0 bases and J by 5 bases; unmatched bases: 7. Germline CDR1 reads LGHDT; CDR2 reads YNNKEL (reference sequence). CDR3 length: 15 residues. In DNA, the CDR3 is TGTGCCAGCAGCCAAGATATCCTAACTAGCGACGAGCAGTACTTC. It is translated as CASSQDILTSDEQYF.

The chain joins TRBV24-1 to TRBJ2-7; 7 bases map to TRBD2. This CDR3 is built from 13 residues. Germline V lookup: CDR1 KGHDR, CDR2 SFDVKD. Trimming removed 3 bases from V and 2 bases from J; junction bases left unmatched: 0. The CDR3, as DNA: TGTGCCACCAGTGATGGGGGGGCCTACGAGCAGTACTTC. Amino acid sequence: CATSDGGAYEQYF.

This clone was seen a single time. The chain recombines TRBV11-2 with TRBJ2-7, with TRBD2 matching over 11 bases. This CDR3 has 18 residues. Losses at the gene ends were 2 bases for V and 2 bases for J; bases not matched to a gene: 11. CDR1 SGHAT and CDR2 FQNNGV come from the germline V gene. The CDR3 sequence is CASSLTPPTSGSPYEQYF. CDR3 DNA: TGTGCCAGCAGCTTAACCCCCCCCACTAGCGGGAGTCCCTACGAGCAGTACTTC.

This chain connects TRBV18 to TRBJ1-5; D possibly corresponds to TRBD1 (6 bases). Germline loops: CDR1 KGHSH, CDR2 LQKENI. Between the trimmed V and J ends, which lost 2 bases and 9 bases, there was a span of 8 bases. This CDR3 region has 12 residues. The CDR3 nucleotides are TGTGCCAGCTCACCAGGGGGCACGCCCCAGCATTTT. As protein: CASSPGGTPQHF.

In this sample, this clone is medium-sized (0.01 to 0.1%). The chain uses TRBV5-5 and TRBJ1-6; D uncertain. The V gene lost 2 bases and the J gene lost 0 bases, with 6 bases spanning the gap. This CDR3 spans 15 amino acids. The germline V gene encodes CDR1 SGHKS and CDR2 YYEKEE (reference sequence). The CDR3 DNA follows: TGTGCCAGCAGCTTCGAAGACTCCTATAATTCACCCCTCCACTTT. Its protein product is CASSFEDSYNSPLHF.

The chain has TRBV30 and TRBJ1-3; unclear D gene. The CDR3 consists of 14 residues. Trimming pared 4 bases from V and 0 bases from J, leaving 10 bases between. Looked up from germline, CDR1 is GTSNPN and CDR2 is SVGIG (reference sequence). The CDR3 DNA reads as TGTGCCTGGATGATTAGGACCTCTGGAAACACCATATATTTT. It is translated as CAWMIRTSGNTIYF.

V usage is TRBV11-2 and J usage is TRBJ2-2; D possibly corresponds to TRBD2 (5 bases). Trimming stripped 1 base from V and 1 base from J, with 10 bases between. Germline CDR1 is SGHAT and CDR2 is FQNNGV. There are 16 residues in the CDR3. CDR3 sequence: CASSLAGFLNTGELFF. The CDR3 DNA follows: TGTGCCAGCAGCTTAGCGGGATTCCTGAACACCGGGGAGCTGTTTTTT. The full variable domain, in which reference TRBV11-2 and TRBJ2-2 provide the parts outside the CDR3, is EAGVAQSPRYKIIEKRQSVAFWCNPISGHATLYWYQQILGQGPKLLIQFQNNGVVDDSQLPKDRFSAERLKGVDSTLKIQPAKLEDSAVYLCASSLAGFLNTGELFFGEGSRLTVL.

V gene TRBV7-2 combines with J gene TRBJ1-4, with D hard to call. This CDR3 region has 12 residues. With 3 bases removed from V and 8 bases from J, the gap between germline ends came to 7 bases. Germline CDR1 and CDR2: SGHTA and FQGNSA. As DNA, the CDR3 is TGTGCCAGCAGCTTCCAGTCCGAAAAACTGTTTTTT. Its translation is CASSFQSEKLFF.

This clone occurred once. The chain uses TRBV6-5 and TRBJ1-1, with 7 bases that match TRBD1. V trimming: 0 bases; J trimming: 3 bases; junction bases outside the gene matches: 1. There are 14 residues in the CDR3. The germline CDR1 and CDR2 sequences are MNHEY and SVGAGI. The CDR3 nucleotides read TGTGCCAGCAGTTACTCGAGGGGGCACACTGAAGCTTTCTTT. The encoded protein is CASSYSRGHTEAFF.

This clone turned up a few times. The chain joins TRBV7-2 to TRBJ1-1; no clear D gene. The CDR3 totals 14 residues. Germline CDR1 and CDR2: SGHTA and FQGNSA. Trimming shortened V by 3 bases and J by 2 bases, and 10 bases separated the two germline ends. The CDR3 nucleotides are TGTGCCAGCAGCTTGGGCAGCTCCAACACTGAAGCTTTCTTT. The encoded protein is CASSLGSSNTEAFF.

The chain couples TRBV6-5 to TRBJ1-1, with TRBD1 matching 7 bases. With V trimmed by 8 bases and J by 4 bases, 7 bases remained unmatched. The CDR3 length is 13 residues. Germline V gene lookup returns CDR1 MNHEY and CDR2 SVGAGI. DNA for the CDR3: TGTGCCAGCTCCAGGGGGGAGAGCACTGAAGCTTTCTTT. It is translated as CASSRGESTEAFF.

The J gene is TRBJ1-5, the V gene TRBV28, with D tentatively TRBD1 (6 bases). Trimming took 3 bases from V and 3 from J, leaving 9 bases between them. In germline, CDR1 is MDHEN, CDR2 SYDVKM. This CDR3 comprises 14 residues. CDR3 nucleotides: TGTGCCAGCAGTTTCCAGGGGCCCAATCAGCCCCAGCATTTT. As protein: CASSFQGPNQPQHF.